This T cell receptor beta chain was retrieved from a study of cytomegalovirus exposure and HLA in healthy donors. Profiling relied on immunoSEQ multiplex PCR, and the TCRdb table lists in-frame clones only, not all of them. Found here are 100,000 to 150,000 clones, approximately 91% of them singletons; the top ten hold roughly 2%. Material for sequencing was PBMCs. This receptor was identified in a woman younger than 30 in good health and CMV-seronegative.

This CDR3 reads CASSHSLNEQYF. The CDR3 DNA is TGTGCCAGCAGCCACTCGCTCAACGAGCAGTACTTC. The chain uses TRBV5-4 and TRBJ2-7; D not resolved. V was pared by 4 bases and J by 5 bases, with 10 bases between. Germline V gene sequence: CDR1 SGHNT, CDR2 YYREEE (reference sequence). The length of the CDR3 is 12 residues.